This T cell receptor beta chain stems from a study of early T cells in non-severe SARS-CoV-2 infection. Study details: Sequencing used unsorted whole-blood bulk RNA, so chains lack pairing.

Per germline, CDR1 SEHNR and CDR2 FQNEAQ (reference sequence). The V and J ends lost 5 bases and 7 bases respectively, with 18 bases between them. The CDR3 covers 15 residues. Each cDNA molecule carried a unique molecular identifier. TCRdb recomputed calls from the 5' RACE reads with MiXCR, one row per CDR3 protein. The data hold about 69,000 distinct CDR3 sequences, with roughly 13% observed a single time. In its sample, this clonotype was seen many times. Its antigen is not known. Study conclusions and caveats: VDJdb matching skewed toward anti-spike CD8 responses, missing private and CD4 specificities.

This sequence originates from an adult who was a healthcare worker with PCR-confirmed SARS-CoV-2 infection or an uninfected control (not recorded which). This chain connects TRBV7-9 to TRBJ2-1; TRBD1 might be the D (6 bases). The sequenced material came from whole blood. CDR3 sequence: CASSTRPTGPNEQFF. The CDR3, as DNA: TGTGCCAGCAGCACCCGCCCTACAGGGCCGAATGAGCAGTTCTTC.